The 21 T cell receptor beta chains below come from one sample, sequenced in a study of Ad26.COV2.S vaccination and SARS-CoV-2 variants. Treatment denoted: around 19 received Ad26.COV2.S at low or high dose, single or two shots; roughly 5 received placebo; per-sample allocation not given. On day 63 after the first injection, vaccine and placebo recipients gave samples. The table came from immunoSEQ multiplex PCR; TCRdb's copy has only in-frame clones and leaves some out. The repertoire has fewer than 900,000 clones, more than 70% of them found once; the top ten carry over 1.3%. Here the sequenced sample was peripheral blood, taken in a trial of Ad26.COV2.S vaccine versus placebo. The receptors derive from a person aged 18-65 years who received the Ad26.COV2.S COVID-19 vaccine or a placebo.

J is TRBJ2-6 and V is TRBV10-2; no clear D gene. The CDR3 sequence is 14 residues long. V dropped 0 bases and J dropped 3 bases, with 3 bases sitting between them. Germline-derived CDR1 and CDR2 are WSHSY and SAAADI. CDR3 in DNA: TGCGCCAGCAGTGAGTCGGGTGGGGCCAACGTCCTGACTTTC. It translates to CASSESGGANVLTF.

Note on this clone: Different DNA sequences within this sample yield the same CDR3. The V and J genes are TRBV30 and TRBJ1-1; D call uncertain. The ends were cut back, 0 bases at V and 1 base at J, with 6 bases in the middle. Per germline, CDR1 GTSNPN and CDR2 SVGIG (reference sequence). The CDR3 contains 13 residues. Here the CDR3 reads CAWSVGGNTEAFF. Written as DNA, the CDR3 is TGTGCCTGGAGTGTGGGAGGGAACACTGAAGCTTTCTTT.

This rearrangement joins TRBV5-4 to TRBJ2-5, with 9 bases aligning to TRBD2. J was trimmed by 5 bases and V by 0 bases; bases with no gene match: 5. Germline V gives CDR1 SGHNT, CDR2 YYREEE (reference sequence). CDR3 size: 15 residues. The CDR3 sequence is CASSLGGGAGETQYF. The CDR3 DNA sequence: TGTGCCAGCAGCTTGGGCGGGGGGGCCGGCGAGACCCAGTACTTC.

The V call is TRBV15, the J call TRBJ1-2, with a weak D call TRBD1 (5 bases). CDR1 and CDR2 (germline): LNHNV, YYDKDF (reference sequence). Trimming pared 1 base from V and 9 bases from J, leaving 12 bases between. CDR3 length: 13 residues. CDR3 sequence reads: CATSRGGDDSYTF. The DNA for the CDR3 is TGTGCCACCAGCAGAGGCGGGGACGATAGCTACACCTTC. Complete variable domain (other parts from reference TRBV15 and TRBJ1-2): DAMVIQNPRYQVTQFGKPVTLSCSQTLNHNVMYWYQQKSSQAPKLLFHYYDKDFNNEADTPDNFQSRRPNTSFCFLDIRSPGLGDTAMYLCATSRGGDDSYTFGSGTRLTVV.

The V gene is TRBV29-1, the J gene TRBJ2-5; 10 nucleotides line up with TRBD2. Germline V lookup: CDR1 SQVTM, CDR2 ANQGSEA. V shed 4 bases and J 5 bases; nucleotides not matched to a gene: 7. The CDR3 extends over 14 amino acids. CDR3 in DNA: TGCAGCGTTGGGAAAGCGGGAGGGCCGGAGACCCAGTACTTC. It specifies CSVGKAGGPETQYF.

This sequence joins TRBV14 and TRBJ2-3; a weak D match, TRBD2 (5 bases). The CDR3 contains 18 residues. CDR1 is SGHDN, CDR2 FVKESK, per germline. Between the trimmed V and J ends, which lost 1 base and 5 bases, there was a span of 22 bases. CDR3 loop: CASSQGARASLVGDTQYF. The CDR3 nucleotides are TGTGCCAGCAGCCAAGGGGCAAGGGCTAGCCTAGTTGGAGATACGCAGTATTTT. Variable domain in full (rest from reference TRBV14 and TRBJ2-3): EAGVTQFPSHSVIEKGQTVTLRCDPISGHDNLYWYRRVMGKEIKFLLHFVKESKQDESGMPNNRFLAERTGGTYSTLKVQPAELEDSGVYFCASSQGARASLVGDTQYFGPGTRLTVL.

The J gene is TRBJ2-3, the V gene TRBV19, with a possible D match to TRBD2 (6 bases). CDR1 is LNHDA and CDR2 is SQIVND in the germline V gene (reference sequence). This CDR3 spans 15 amino acids. Trimming removed 0 bases from V and 0 bases from J, with 7 bases in between. CDR3 sequence: CASSIEGTSTDTQYF. The CDR3 DNA reads as TGTGCCAGTAGTATAGAGGGGACTAGCACAGATACGCAGTATTTT.

J is TRBJ2-7 and V is TRBV6-5, with TRBD2 matching over 7 bases. J lost 2 bases, V lost 10 bases, and 2 bases had no gene match. The CDR3 covers 11 residues. Germline V gene data show CDR1 as MNHEY and CDR2 as SVGAGI. CDR3 region: CAIRGAYEQYF. Here the CDR3 DNA reads TGTGCCATACGGGGGGCCTACGAGCAGTACTTC.

V and J are TRBV25-1 and TRBJ2-3, with 8 nucleotides matching TRBD1. The CDR3 covers 12 residues. Germline V gene sequence: CDR1 MGHDK, CDR2 SYGVNS. With V trimmed by 6 bases and J by 14 bases, 10 bases remained unmatched. CDR3 sequence: CASSETGVRRYF. DNA of the CDR3: TGTGCCAGCAGCGAGACAGGGGTCCGTCGGTATTTT.

This clone occurred a few times. The chain employs TRBV7-9 and TRBJ2-7; 7 bases agree with TRBD2. This CDR3 is 14 amino acids long. V lost 3 bases, J lost 3 bases, and 5 bases stayed unmatched. Germline V gene lookup returns CDR1 SEHNR and CDR2 FQNEAQ (reference sequence). CDR3 in DNA: TGTGCCAGCAGCTTTGCGGGACTAATCTACGAGCAGTACTTC. Translation gives CASSFAGLIYEQYF.

The chain employs TRBV2 and TRBJ2-7, with TRBD1 matching 7 bases. The germline V gene has CDR1 SNHLY and CDR2 FYNNEI. V was pared by 6 bases and J by 2 bases, with 10 bases of the junction left unmatched. This CDR3 has 15 residues. The CDR3 sequence is CASSAEQGPPYEQYF. The CDR3 coding sequence is TGTGCCAGCAGCGCCGAACAGGGGCCCCCCTACGAGCAGTACTTC. The full variable domain, in which reference TRBV2 and TRBJ2-7 provide the parts outside the CDR3, is EPEVTQTPSHQVTQMGQEVILRCVPISNHLYFYWYRQILGQKVEFLVSFYNNEISEKSEIFDDQFSVERPDGSNFTLKIRSTKLEDSAMYFCASSAEQGPPYEQYFGPGTRLTVT.

The genes are TRBV30 and TRBJ2-3, with D hard to call. CDR3 length: 12 amino acids. Between the trimmed V and J ends, which lost 2 bases and 5 bases, there was a span of 8 bases. Looked up from germline, CDR1 is GTSNPN and CDR2 is SVGIG (reference sequence). The DNA for the CDR3 is TGTGCCTGGAGTCCAATACGAGATACGCAGTATTTT. This sequence encodes CAWSPIRDTQYF.

The rearrangement links TRBV5-1 to TRBJ2-7; TRBD1 is a possible D gene (6 bases). From germline, CDR1 is SGHRS and CDR2 YFSETQ. CDR3 length equals 15 residues. Trimming took 2 bases from V and 6 from J, leaving 18 bases between them. The CDR3 bases are TGCGCCAGCAGCTTAGATAGGGACAAGCCAGCCGAGCAGTACTTC. As protein: CASSLDRDKPAEQYF. The complete variable domain, with remaining parts taken from reference TRBV5-1 and TRBJ2-7, reads KAGVTQTPRYLIKTRGQQVTLSCSPISGHRSVSWYQQTPGQGLQFLFEYFSETQRNKGNFPGRFSGRQFSNSRSEMNVSTLELGDSALYLCASSLDRDKPAEQYFGPGTRLTVT.

V and J are TRBV5-1 and TRBJ2-7, with 7 bases fitting TRBD1. This CDR3 has 14 residues. Unmatched junction bases numbered 2, after V lost 0 bases and J lost 2 bases. CDR1 SGHRS and CDR2 YFSETQ come from the germline V gene. For the CDR3, the DNA is TGCGCCAGCAGCTTGGCGGGACAGACCTACGAGCAGTACTTC. Protein: CASSLAGQTYEQYF.

This chain uses TRBV2 with TRBJ2-2; 9 positions match TRBD2. With V trimmed by 3 bases and J by 7 bases, 9 bases remained unmatched. CDR3 length: 16 amino acids. Germline CDR1 reads SNHLY; CDR2 reads FYNNEI. CDR3 DNA: TGTGCCAGCAGTGACTGGGGCGGGAGGGCCATCGGGGAGCTGTTTTTT. Its protein product is CASSDWGGRAIGELFF.

J is TRBJ2-1 and V is TRBV24-1, with TRBD2 matching 16 bases. The length of the CDR3 is 18 residues. Per the germline V gene, CDR1 is KGHDR and CDR2 is SFDVKD. V was pared by 4 bases and J by 6 bases, with 8 bases of the junction left unmatched. In DNA, the CDR3 is TGTGCCACCAGTGAACTCGGGACTAGCGGGAGGGGGTCCAATGAGCAGTTCTTC. Amino acid sequence: CATSELGTSGRGSNEQFF.

V is TRBV5-1 and J is TRBJ1-3; D unclear. V lost 1 base and J 3 bases, leaving 11 bases between the germline ends. The CDR3 contains 15 residues. CDR1 and CDR2 from the germline V gene are SGHRS and YFSETQ. The CDR3 coding sequence is TGCGCCAGCAGCTTGCTCGGTGGTTTTGGAAACACCATATATTTT. Encoded protein: CASSLLGGFGNTIYF.

The V and J genes are TRBV2 and TRBJ2-3, with D possibly being TRBD2 (5 bases). Trimming left V 4 bases short and J 4 bases short, with 6 bases between. This CDR3 region has 12 residues. Germline V gene lookup returns CDR1 SNHLY and CDR2 FYNNEI. The CDR3 loop reads CASSGGADTQYF. DNA for the CDR3: TGTGCCAGCAGTGGGGGAGCAGATACGCAGTATTTT. The full variable domain, with the rest looked up from reference TRBV2 and TRBJ2-3, is EPEVTQTPSHQVTQMGQEVILRCVPISNHLYFYWYRQILGQKVEFLVSFYNNEISEKSEIFDDQFSVERPDGSNFTLKIRSTKLEDSAMYFCASSGGADTQYFGPGTRLTVL.

J is TRBJ1-6 and V is TRBV19; D call uncertain. CDR1 is LNHDA and CDR2 is SQIVND in the germline V gene (reference sequence). V was cut by 4 bases and J by 10 bases, with 11 bases left in between. The CDR3 totals 13 residues. This chain's CDR3 is CASSSTGGSPLHF. The DNA of the CDR3 is TGTGCCAGTAGTAGTACTGGAGGATCACCCCTCCACTTT.

The chain recombines TRBV30 with TRBJ2-1, with 13 bases fitting TRBD2. The CDR3 extends over 13 amino acids. Germline V gene lookup returns CDR1 GTSNPN and CDR2 SVGIG (reference sequence). V dropped 5 bases and J dropped 8; count of bases not matched to a gene: 3. Written as DNA, the CDR3 is TGTGCCTGGGGGACTAGCGGGAACTATGAGCAGTTCTTC. Translating it yields CAWGTSGNYEQFF.

The table lists this clone with a count of one. The DNA for the CDR3 is TGTGCCAGCAGTTCGTCAGGGGGATATGGCTACACCTTC. Its protein is CASSSSGGYGYTF. This chain connects TRBV6-5 to TRBJ1-2; 7 bases line up with TRBD1. Germline V gene data show CDR1 as MNHEY and CDR2 as SVGAGI. The V gene end was trimmed by 4 bases and the J gene end by 5 bases; junction bases not matched to a gene: 4. The CDR3 sequence is 13 residues long.